This TCR beta chain derives from a study of cytomegalovirus exposure and HLA in healthy donors. Whole-study findings and limits: DRB1 had the most TCR associations and HLA-C the fewest, a later analysis found, with rates varying by HLA locus. Later analysis demonstrated an association between a missense DCLRE1C variant and TCR beta V- and J-gene trimming. In an earlier analysis, in under 700 donors, most V segments appeared productive either ~87% or ~30% of the time.

The PCR was carried out with 60 Vbeta primers and 13 Jbeta primers. Measured with immunoSEQ multiplex PCR; TCRdb has only the in-frame clones, and not every one. The sample records about 130,000 clones, roughly 78% being singletons. Germline V CDR1 and CDR2: SGHRS, YFSETQ. The V segment lost 5 bases and the J segment 6 bases; nucleotides outside the gene matches: 5. This CDR3 contains 13 residues. On this clone: Its antigen is unidentified.

Sequenced material: PBMCs. J is TRBJ2-7 and V is TRBV5-1; 10 bases align to TRBD1. This clonotype was sampled from a young man in good health. The CDR3 reads CASSSGQGIEQYF. CDR3 nucleotides: TGCGCCAGCAGTTCGGGACAGGGGATCGAGCAGTACTTC.